This T cell receptor (beta chain) stems from a study of T cell responses to AZD1222 COVID-19 vaccine. Study findings and constraints: The sample set comprised mostly white British donors with more females, and clonal diversity was possibly underestimated.

In regard to this clone: As yet, its antigen is unknown.

Trimming took 6 bases from V and 0 from J, leaving 12 bases between them. The CDR3 length is 16 residues. From germline, CDR1 is SNHLY and CDR2 FYNNEI. Assay used: immunoSEQ multiplex PCR; TCRdb lists only in-frame clones, some missing. The sample includes about 150,000 clones, roughly nine tenths seen only once; the top ten take roughly 1.6%. The J gene is TRBJ1-6, the V gene TRBV2; TRBD1 might be the D (5 bases). This sample comprised peripheral blood, obtained on day 0 of AZD1222 vaccination. The TCR sequence derives from an adult in good health. This CDR3 reads CASRYLGGSYNSPLHF. CDR3 coding DNA: TGTGCCAGCAGATACCTCGGGGGCTCCTATAATTCACCCCTCCACTTT.